Listed below are T cell receptor beta chains from one sample, sequenced in a study of T cells after yellow fever vaccination. TCRdb ran MiXCR on the 5' RACE reads and lists one entry per CDR3 protein. The sample lists roughly 120,000 distinct CDR3 sequences; roughly 7.9% were seen once. The sample consisted of CD4+ T cells sorted from PBMCs, taken 45 days after the first yellow fever vaccination. Receptors were obtained from a young man who received the YFV17D yellow fever vaccine. CDR3s include the opening cysteine and the closing phenylalanine or tryptophan. A D gene is named only where the DNA matches it firmly. Clone size appears in some rows only: once, few, many, or a class for an expanded clone.

>12|TRBJ2-2|TRBV12-3/TRBV12-4|NA|many
CASSVNTGELFF
>18|TRBJ2-1|TRBV11-2|NA|NA
CASSLGGPGQRKWNEQFF
>15|TRBJ1-5|TRBV23-1|TRBD1|many
CASSQSTGARQPQHF
>15|TRBJ1-6|TRBV7-6|NA|few
CASGQGPEGNSPLHF
>15|TRBJ2-7|TRBV6-2/TRBV6-3|NA|many
CASSYSPGGPYEQYF
>16|TRBJ1-3|TRBV5-1|NA|many
CASSSNRAASGNTIYF
>14|TRBJ2-7|TRBV2|NA|many
CASSDQGRGYEQYF
>11|TRBJ2-3|TRBV23-1|NA|NA
CARDSTDTQYF
>16|TRBJ2-1|TRBV3-1|TRBD2|many
CASSQGLAGARNEQFF
>13|TRBJ2-1|TRBV29-1|NA|many
CSVEADLAYEQFF
>16|TRBJ2-3|TRBV5-1|TRBD2|many
CASSFGTSGTADTQYF
>14|TRBJ2-5|TRBV7-3|NA|many
CASSPTRAGETQYF
>14|TRBJ2-5|TRBV18|NA|many
CASSPGRTKETQYF
>14|TRBJ2-5|TRBV7-2|TRBD1|many
CASSLGTGEETQYF
>15|TRBJ1-2|TRBV5-1|NA|NA
CASSLEQLKNHGYTF
>17|TRBJ1-1|TRBV5-1|NA|many
CASSLGGHQGMNTEAFF
>16|TRBJ2-1|TRBV7-2|TRBD1|many
CASSLGGRGQRNEQFF
>14|TRBJ2-3|TRBV7-9|NA|many
CASSFVLSTDTQYF
>15|TRBJ2-1|TRBV6-1|NA|NA
CASSGGLSSYNEQFF
>22|TRBJ2-3|TRBV5-1|TRBD2|NA
CASSYTIGTLTTSGGLADTQYF
>14|TRBJ2-7|TRBV11-2|TRBD1|NA
CASSTDRGPYEQYF
>15|TRBJ2-7|TRBV18|TRBD1|many
CASSPPGQSLYEQYF
>16|TRBJ2-2|TRBV5-1|NA|many
CASSLDRGSYTGELFF
>15|TRBJ1-1|TRBV5-1|TRBD1|many
CASSPTGQGNTEAFF
>16|TRBJ2-1|TRBV2|NA|many
CASSDLGVSAYNEQFF
>13|TRBJ1-5|TRBV6-2/TRBV6-3|NA|few
CASSYLEGQPQHF
>16|TRBJ2-5|TRBV3-1|TRBD1|NA
CASSTRRDRGQETQYF
>15|TRBJ2-7|TRBV5-1|TRBD1|once
CASSLARGQGGEQYF
>20|TRBJ2-1|TRBV4-3|TRBD1|many
CASSRKLSSGTATRYNEQFF
>13|TRBJ2-5|TRBV2|NA|many
CASSEARGETQYF
>19|TRBJ2-7|TRBV7-8|TRBD2|many
CASSSPGGLAGGSAYEQYF